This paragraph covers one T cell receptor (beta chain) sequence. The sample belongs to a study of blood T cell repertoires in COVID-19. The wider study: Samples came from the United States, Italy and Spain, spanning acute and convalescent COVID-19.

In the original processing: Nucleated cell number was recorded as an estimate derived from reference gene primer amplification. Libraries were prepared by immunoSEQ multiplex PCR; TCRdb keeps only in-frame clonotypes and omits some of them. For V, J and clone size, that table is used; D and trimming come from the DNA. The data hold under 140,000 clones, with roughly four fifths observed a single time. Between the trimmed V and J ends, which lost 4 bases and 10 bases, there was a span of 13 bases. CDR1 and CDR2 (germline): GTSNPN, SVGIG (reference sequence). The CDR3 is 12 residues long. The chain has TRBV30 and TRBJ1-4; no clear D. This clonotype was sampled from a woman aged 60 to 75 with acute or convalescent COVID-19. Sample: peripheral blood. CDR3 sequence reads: CAWNQDRGKLFF. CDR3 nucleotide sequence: TGTGCCTGGAATCAAGACCGGGGAAAACTGTTTTTT.